This T cell receptor (beta chain) appears in the sequencing data of a study of response to subunit inactivated influenza vaccine. Study-level findings and limits: Only a handful of new T cells, the authors suggested, are recruited with each seasonal influenza vaccination.

From the RT-PCR reads, TCRdb called clonotypes with MiXCR, one entry per CDR3 protein. The sample records a few hundred thousand distinct CDR3 sequences, 7.2% being singletons. The germline V gene has CDR1 SGHRS and CDR2 YFSETQ. This CDR3 region has 18 residues. V dropped 3 bases and J dropped 2; count of bases not matched to a gene: 9. This clonotype was seen a few times. Antigen specificity is unknown. This chain joins TRBV5-1 and TRBJ2-6; 9 nucleotides agree with TRBD1. This TCR derives from a man aged 50 to 69 who received an inactivated influenza vaccine. The sequences come from PBMCs from blood, collected less than 30 months after vaccination. The CDR3 region is CASSYSTGGAAGANVLTF. CDR3 nucleotides: TGCGCCAGCAGCTACAGCACAGGGGGCGCGGCTGGGGCCAACGTCCTGACTTTC.